This TCR beta chain originates from a study of spatial heterogeneity in lung cancer. In TCRdb, the 5' RACE reads were re-called with MiXCR into one record per CDR3 protein. The sample contains 15,000 to 20,000 distinct CDR3 sequences, 6.3% of which appear only once. The sample's time point: blood at routine non-recurrence follow-up after resection. This clonotype appeared many times. Sample: PBMCs, taken at follow-up. The receptor was isolated from a male donor with early-stage non-small cell lung cancer.

CDR3: CASSSQGRTEAFF. The CDR3 coding sequence is TGTGCCAGCAGCTCACAGGGGAGGACTGAAGCTTTCTTT. The V gene is TRBV11-2, the J gene TRBJ1-1; TRBD1 matches 7 bases. The CDR3 totals 13 residues. Germline CDR1 reads SGHAT; CDR2 reads FQNNGV. Losses at the gene ends were 4 bases for V and 5 bases for J; bases not matched to a gene: 4.